The 10 T cell receptor beta chains given below trace back to one sample, sequenced in a study of T cell responses to AZD1222 COVID-19 vaccine. The repertoire was sequenced with immunoSEQ multiplex PCR; TCRdb's copy has only in-frame clones and lacks some. The repertoire holds approximately 120,000 clones, with roughly 93% as singletons. Specimen: peripheral blood, collected on day 0 of AZD1222 vaccination. Source of these receptors: an adult in good health.

The V and J genes are TRBV7-6 and TRBJ1-1; D gene uncertain. Trimming cost V 5 bases and J 2 bases, with 21 bases left between them. The CDR3 spans 17 residues. The V gene's germline CDR1 is SGHVS and CDR2 FNYEAQ. The CDR3 sequence is CASSRRAAGWANTEAFF. CDR3 coding DNA: TGTGCCAGCAGCCGTCGGGCAGCAGGTTGGGCAAACACTGAAGCTTTCTTT.

This rearrangement joins TRBV5-6 to TRBJ1-1; 10 bases match TRBD1. The trim removed 0 bases at V and 10 bases at J, leaving 9 bases unmatched. Germline V lookup: CDR1 SGHDT, CDR2 YYEEEE. The CDR3 is 15 amino acids. For the CDR3, the DNA is TGTGCCAGCAGCTTGGTGGGACAGGGGACCTTTCTAGCTTTCTTT. Translation gives CASSLVGQGTFLAFF.

The chain couples TRBV19 to TRBJ1-4, with a weak D call TRBD1 (5 bases). CDR1 LNHDA and CDR2 SQIVND come from the germline V gene (reference sequence). V was pared by 6 bases and J by 1 base, with 12 bases between. The CDR3 totals 15 residues. In DNA, the CDR3 is TGTGCCAGTAGCCCCGACAGTGGAACTAATGAAAAACTGTTTTTT. Its protein is CASSPDSGTNEKLFF.

This rearrangement joins TRBV11-2 to TRBJ2-3; tentatively, D is TRBD1 (6 bases). CDR1 and CDR2 (germline): SGHAT, FQNNGV. The CDR3 runs 17 residues. The germline V and J ends were trimmed by 2 bases and 0 bases, with 15 bases remaining between them. CDR3 DNA sequence: TGTGCCAGCAGCTTAACCCGGACAGACTTTAGCACAGATACGCAGTATTTT. Amino acids: CASSLTRTDFSTDTQYF. Together with reference TRBV11-2 and TRBJ2-3, the CDR3 gives the full variable domain: EAGVAQSPRYKIIEKRQSVAFWCNPISGHATLYWYQQILGQGPKLLIQFQNNGVVDDSQLPKDRFSAERLKGVDSTLKIQPAKLEDSAVYLCASSLTRTDFSTDTQYFGPGTRLTVL.

This clone was counted only a few times. This rearrangement joins TRBV2 to TRBJ2-7; 10 bases match TRBD1. V lost 8 bases and J lost 3; bases outside the gene matches: 4. Germline-derived CDR1 and CDR2 are SNHLY and FYNNEI. The CDR3 contains 13 residues. CDR3: CASSGTGVYEQYF. CDR3 sequence (DNA): TGTGCCAGCTCCGGGACAGGGGTCTACGAGCAGTACTTC.

The chain recombines TRBV6-4 with TRBJ2-2, with 8 bases aligning to TRBD1. This CDR3 has 14 amino acids. J was trimmed by 3 bases and V by 7 bases; bases with no gene match: 4. Germline CDR1 is MRHNA and CDR2 is SNTAGT. The CDR3 nucleotides read TGTGCCAGCAAGCCAGGGGGCGACACCGGGGAGCTGTTTTTT. Protein sequence: CASKPGGDTGELFF.

The chain has TRBV4-2 and TRBJ1-2, with D hard to call. CDR3 length: 16 residues. The germline V gene has CDR1 LGHNA and CDR2 YNFKEQ. The ends were cut back, 1 base at V and 8 bases at J, with 20 bases in the middle. CDR3 sequence: CASSQGIGGRTWGYTF. The CDR3 DNA follows: TGTGCCAGCAGCCAAGGGATAGGCGGGAGAACGTGGGGCTACACCTTC.

The rearrangement links TRBV7-9 to TRBJ1-6; TRBD1 is a possible D gene (5 bases). From germline, CDR1 is SEHNR and CDR2 FQNEAQ (reference sequence). This CDR3 comprises 16 residues. V lost 5 bases and J lost 6, with 17 bases in between. CDR3 nucleotide sequence: TGTGCCAGCAGCACCCCGAGGGGATTGGCTAATTCACCCCTCCACTTT. Translated: CASSTPRGLANSPLHF.

The chain is built from TRBV5-1 and TRBJ1-3; 7 nucleotides align to TRBD1. Germline CDR1 is SGHRS and CDR2 is YFSETQ. Trimming took 4 bases from V and 7 from J; bases not matched to a gene: 14. The CDR3 has 16 amino acids. CDR3 in DNA: TGCGCCAGCAGCGACGGCCAGAACAGGGGTAGGAACACCATATATTTT. Its protein is CASSDGQNRGRNTIYF.

This chain connects TRBV20-1 to TRBJ1-5; weak D call: TRBD1 (5 bases). The germline V gene encodes CDR1 DFQATT and CDR2 SNEGSKA (reference sequence). The CDR3 totals 14 residues. V dropped 3 bases and J dropped 2 bases, with 11 bases sitting between them. The CDR3 sequence is CSASDGTGNQPQHF. The CDR3 DNA reads TGCAGTGCTAGTGATGGGACGGGCAATCAGCCCCAGCATTTT.